The 13 T cell receptor beta chains below all came from one sample that was sequenced in a study of T cell changes during pregnancy in multiple sclerosis (dated by TCRdb to about 2019). To prepare the library, the immunoSEQ multiplex PCR assay was applied. The source is immuneACCESS, and TCRdb retained only in-frame sequences with V and J called. Part of the clones is not carried over; for the studies checked, unresolved V genes explain less than half of this, and the remainder is unexplained. Recorded for this sample are 40,000 to 65,000 clones; almost 95% of them occurred a single time. Less than 0.3% of the sample is in the top ten clones. This specimen was CD4+ T cells from peripheral blood mononuclear cells, taken in the third trimester of pregnancy. The source is a female donor with multiple sclerosis, enrolled in a pregnancy study.

The chain employs TRBV10-3 and TRBJ1-2; 9 bases are a match to TRBD1. Germline V gene lookup returns CDR1 ENHRY and CDR2 SYGVKD. This CDR3 is 12 amino acids long. V lost 10 bases, J lost 8 bases, and 8 bases stayed unmatched. CDR3 residues: CATRTGEEGYTF. The CDR3 nucleotides read TGTGCCACCCGGACAGGGGAAGAAGGCTACACCTTC.

This chain joins TRBV7-7 and TRBJ2-5; the match to TRBD1 covers 7 bases. This CDR3 spans 13 amino acids. J was trimmed by 4 bases and V by 3 bases; bases with no gene match: 2. CDR1 SSHAT and CDR2 FNYEAQ come from the germline V gene (reference sequence). CDR3 loop: CASSFNRGETQYF. The DNA of the CDR3 is TGTGCCAGCAGCTTTAACAGGGGAGAGACCCAGTACTTC.

The chain links TRBV7-2 to TRBJ2-1; 7 bases align to TRBD2. This CDR3 contains 13 residues. V lost 1 base to trimming and J lost 7 bases; unmatched junction nucleotides: 1. Per germline, CDR1 SGHTA and CDR2 FQGNSA. CDR3 in amino acids: CASSLVGGNEQFF. In DNA form, the CDR3 reads TGTGCCAGCAGCTTAGTGGGAGGGAATGAGCAGTTCTTC.

The chain carries TRBV6-6 and TRBJ1-5; D perhaps matches TRBD1 (5 bases). CDR3 length: 13 amino acids. V lost 4 bases, J lost 6 bases, and 10 bases lay in between. Germline CDR1 reads MNHNY; CDR2 reads SVGAGI (reference sequence). For the CDR3, the DNA is TGTGCCAGCAGTTTACCGGGGGGTCAGCCCCAGCATTTT. It specifies CASSLPGGQPQHF.

The chain joins TRBV6-5 to TRBJ1-1; possibly TRBD1 for D (6 bases). The CDR3 extends over 16 amino acids. V dropped 4 bases and J dropped 2 bases, with 17 bases sitting between them. The germline V gene encodes CDR1 MNHEY and CDR2 SVGAGI. CDR3 bases: TGTGCCAGCAGTTTCCAGGGGCTCGCCACAAACACTGAAGCTTTCTTT. Protein sequence: CASSFQGLATNTEAFF.

The chain joins TRBV6-1 to TRBJ2-2, with D tentatively TRBD1 (6 bases). Looked up from germline, CDR1 is MNHNS and CDR2 is SASEGT. V was shortened by 1 base and J by 1 base, with 10 bases between the two germline ends. The CDR3 contains 16 residues. The CDR3 nucleotides are TGTGCCAGCAGTGAAGATCCAGGGGTGAACACCGGGGAGCTGTTTTTT. Translating gives CASSEDPGVNTGELFF.

V usage is TRBV5-6 and J usage is TRBJ2-3; 7 bases are a match to TRBD2. J gave up 2 bases and V 0 bases, and 6 bases lay outside the gene matches. This CDR3 is built from 16 residues. Germline CDR1 SGHDT, CDR2 YYEEEE. The chain's CDR3 is CASSLVGAGNTDTQYF. The CDR3 nucleotides read TGTGCCAGCAGCTTGGTGGGAGCGGGGAACACAGATACGCAGTATTTT.

The chain couples TRBV5-6 to TRBJ2-5, with a weak D call TRBD2 (5 bases). V dropped 0 bases and J dropped 0 bases, with 9 bases sitting between them. The length of the CDR3 is 15 residues. CDR1 and CDR2 from the germline V gene are SGHDT and YYEEEE. The CDR3 nucleotides are TGTGCCAGCAGCTTGGCTTCGGGGTACCAAGAGACCCAGTACTTC. Protein sequence: CASSLASGYQETQYF.

The CDR3 loop reads CASSFTGSTMNTEAFF. DNA for the CDR3: TGTGCCAGCAGCTTCACAGGGTCCACAATGAACACTGAAGCTTTCTTT. J is TRBJ1-1 and V is TRBV5-5, with D tentatively TRBD1 (6 bases). The CDR3 has 16 amino acids. Germline-derived CDR1 and CDR2 are SGHKS and YYEKEE (reference sequence). With 2 bases removed from V and 0 bases from J, the gap between germline ends came to 14 bases.

The V and J genes are TRBV6-1 and TRBJ2-7, with a possible D match to TRBD2 (6 bases). V was pared by 4 bases and J by 2 bases, with 9 bases between. The germline gives CDR1 MNHNS, CDR2 SASEGT. CDR3 length: 13 amino acids. The CDR3 DNA sequence: TGTGCCAGCAGTGCCGCGGGAACCTACGAGCAGTACTTC. Protein product: CASSAAGTYEQYF.

The count of this clone is one. This sequence joins TRBV11-2 and TRBJ1-2; a possible D gene is TRBD1 (6 bases). Germline V lookup: CDR1 SGHAT, CDR2 FQNNGV. The CDR3 totals 15 residues. Trimming removed 4 bases from V and 8 bases from J, with 20 bases in between. CDR3 bases: TGTGCCAGCAGCTCTCAAACTAACAGGGTCTCCGGCTACACCTTC. Translation: CASSSQTNRVSGYTF.

Details on this clone: Other DNA sequences in the same sample also yield this CDR3. This chain connects TRBV5-6 to TRBJ2-3; 14 bases agree with TRBD2. The germline V gene has CDR1 SGHDT and CDR2 YYEEEE. Unmatched junction bases numbered 10, after V lost 4 bases and J lost 6 bases. The CDR3 runs 17 residues. CDR3 in amino acids: CASSPRLAGGRRDTQYF. Here the CDR3 DNA reads TGTGCCAGCAGCCCCCGACTAGCGGGAGGGCGGAGGGATACGCAGTATTTT.

The chain recombines TRBV18 with TRBJ2-5; D possibly corresponds to TRBD2 (6 bases). Trimming cost V 2 bases and J 1 base, with 8 bases left between them. The CDR3 runs 14 residues. Germline loops: CDR1 KGHSH, CDR2 LQKENI. CDR3 sequence (DNA): TGTGCCAGCTCACCAGGAGGGGTCCAAGAGACCCAGTACTTC. Protein: CASSPGGVQETQYF.